One and the same sample provided the 29 T cell receptor beta chains below, sequenced in a study of T cells in Graves' hyperthyroidism and ophthalmopathy. TCR beta CDR3 sequences were amplified from RNA transcripts. Researchers ran a first-round RT-PCR on the TCR CDR3 using the HTBI primer set. One entry per CDR3 protein, called by TCRdb with MiXCR from the multiplex PCR reads. Of about 410,000 distinct CDR3 sequences listed, around 15% are singletons. The sample consisted of blood. The receptors stem from a woman aged 25 to 45 with Graves' ophthalmopathy.

This clonotype showed up many times. The chain links TRBV28 to TRBJ1-3; TRBD1 is a possible D gene (5 bases). V gave up 4 bases and J gave up 0 bases, with 13 bases separating them. Germline V gene data show CDR1 as MDHEN and CDR2 as SYDVKM. This CDR3 has 16 amino acids. CDR3 in DNA: TGTGCCAGCAGTTCAGGGTATTTCCTCTCTGGAAACACCATATATTTT. Protein: CASSSGYFLSGNTIYF.

J is TRBJ1-2 and V is TRBV9; TRBD1 is a possible D gene (6 bases). Trimming left V 0 bases short and J 2 bases short, with 11 bases between. CDR1 and CDR2 from the germline V gene are SGDLS and YYNGEE. CDR3 length equals 15 residues. CDR3 residues: CASSVGNRANYGYTF. Written as DNA, the CDR3 is TGTGCCAGCAGCGTAGGCAACAGGGCAAACTATGGCTACACCTTC.

This clonotype was seen at least ten times. The DNA for the CDR3 is TGTGCCAGCAGCTTAGTAGGGGGTAGAGGGTACCAAGAGACCCAGTACTTC. This gives the protein CASSLVGGRGYQETQYF. The chain joins TRBV7-2 to TRBJ2-5; perhaps TRBD1 as D (6 bases). V dropped 1 base and J dropped 0 bases, with 15 bases sitting between them. Germline CDR1 SGHTA, CDR2 FQGNSA. There are 17 residues in the CDR3.

Notes on this clonotype: This may come from a read error, since a much larger clone is one base off. This rearrangement joins TRBV28 to TRBJ2-5; TRBD2 aligns across 10 bases. CDR3 length: 16 residues. CDR1 is MDHEN and CDR2 is SYDVKM in the germline V gene. V lost 5 bases to trimming and J lost 3 bases; unmatched junction nucleotides: 9. The CDR3 here is CASSEERGLAKETQYF. The CDR3, as DNA: TGTGCCAGCAGTGAGGAGCGGGGACTAGCGAAAGAGACCCAGTACTTC. Full variable domain (remainder filled in from reference TRBV28 and TRBJ2-5): DVKVTQSSRYLVKRTGEKVFLECVQDMDHENMFWYRQDPGLGLRLIYFSYDVKMKEKGDIPEGYSVSREKKERFSLILESASTNQTSMYLCASSEERGLAKETQYFGPGTRLLVL.

In its sample, this clonotype was seen many times. The rearrangement uses TRBV10-2 and TRBJ1-1; 9 bases fit TRBD1. The germline gives CDR1 WSHSY, CDR2 SAAADI. The CDR3 is 17 residues long. V shed 6 bases and J 4 bases; nucleotides not matched to a gene: 15. CDR3 region: CASRATGGLSYGTEAFF. CDR3 coding DNA: TGCGCCAGCAGGGCCACAGGGGGCCTTAGTTACGGCACTGAAGCTTTCTTT.

Ten or more counts support this clonotype. The chain has TRBV18 and TRBJ2-5; maybe TRBD1 (6 bases). In germline, CDR1 is KGHSH, CDR2 LQKENI. The CDR3 is 16 residues long. V gave up 2 bases and J gave up 12 bases, with 25 bases separating them. The CDR3 protein is CASSPSKTGSGALKYF. The CDR3 DNA is TGTGCCAGCTCACCATCCAAGACAGGTTCAGGGGCGTTGAAGTACTTC.

A remark on this clonotype: The junction and the germline gene differ at one end; a read error may be behind it. This chain uses TRBV30 with TRBJ1-4; D ambiguous. The CDR3 sequence is 17 residues long. The germline V gene encodes CDR1 GTSNPN and CDR2 SVGIG (reference sequence). In DNA form, the CDR3 reads TGTGCCTGGACCCGACTTAGCTATGAACCAACTAATGAAAAGCTGTTTTTT. Translating gives CAWTRLSYEPTNEKLFF. The entire variable domain, with the rest obtained from reference TRBV30 and TRBJ1-4, is as follows: SQTIHQWPATLVQPVGSPLSLECTVEGTSNPNLYWYRQAAGRGLQLLFYSVGIGQISSEVPQNLSASRPQDRQFILSSKKLLLSDSGFYLCAWTRLSYEPTNEKLFFGSGTQLSVL.

On this clonotype: At one end, the junction sequence differs from germline, possibly due to a read error. This chain connects TRBV19 to TRBJ1-3; D remains unclear. There are 15 residues in the CDR3. CDR1 LNHDA and CDR2 SQIVND come from the germline V gene (reference sequence). CDR3 sequence (DNA): TGTACCAGTACGCCGGGGATTTCCTCTGGAAACACCATATATTTT. Translation gives CTSTPGISSGNTIYF.

There are many counts of this clonotype. V usage is TRBV20-1 and J usage is TRBJ2-2, with 12 nucleotides matching TRBD2. CDR3 length: 18 residues. Unmatched junction bases numbered 12, after V lost 2 bases and J lost 5 bases. Germline CDR1 DFQATT, CDR2 SNEGSKA (reference sequence). CDR3: CSARTRLAGALGTGELFF. The CDR3 DNA reads as TGCAGTGCTAGAACCAGACTAGCGGGGGCGCTGGGGACCGGGGAGCTGTTTTTT.

The chain couples TRBV30 to TRBJ1-1, with a possible D match to TRBD1 (6 bases). The germline V gene has CDR1 GTSNPN and CDR2 SVGIG (reference sequence). This CDR3 has 13 residues. Trimming left V 1 base short and J 4 bases short, with 10 bases between. The CDR3 spells CAWSGGAGTEAFF. The CDR3 nucleotides are TGTGCCTGGAGTGGGGGGGCGGGCACTGAAGCTTTCTTT.

This clonotype was counted at least ten times. This chain links TRBV28 with TRBJ1-1; TRBD1 is a possible D gene (6 bases). The CDR3 is made up of 12 amino acids. The V end lost 5 bases, the J end lost 7 bases, and 11 bases lay between the germline ends. Germline CDR1 and CDR2: MDHEN and SYDVKM. The CDR3 region has the DNA TGTGCCAGCAGTAACCTACAGGGTGAAGCTTTCTTT. It codes for CASSNLQGEAFF.

This clonotype was detected many times. J is TRBJ1-6 and V is TRBV7-8; D is unresolved. Germline CDR1 is SGHVS and CDR2 is FQNEAQ. Trimming cost V 0 bases and J 0 bases, with 6 bases left between them. The CDR3 spans 16 residues. CDR3: CASSLAATSYNSPLHF. The DNA for the CDR3 is TGTGCCAGCAGCTTAGCGGCGACCTCCTATAATTCACCCCTCCACTTT.

This clonotype was recorded at least ten times. This chain uses TRBV20-1 with TRBJ2-1, with TRBD1 matching over 12 bases. CDR3 length equals 16 residues. Germline CDR1 reads DFQATT; CDR2 reads SNEGSKA (reference sequence). With V trimmed by 1 base and J by 6 bases, 7 bases remained unmatched. The CDR3 sequence: CSARVLGQGASNEQFF. As DNA, the CDR3 is TGCAGTGCTAGAGTTCTGGGACAGGGGGCAAGCAATGAGCAGTTCTTC.

On this clonotype: One base away lies a much larger clone, so this may be a sequencing read error. The chain combines TRBV2 with TRBJ2-1, with D unclear. Gene TRBJ2-7 matches the end of the DNA better, so the J call may be wrong. CDR3 size: 11 residues. Per the germline V gene, CDR1 is SNHLY and CDR2 is FYNNEI. Here the CDR3 DNA reads TGTGCCAGCCCAGCCTACAATGAGCAGTACTTC. Translated: CASPAYNEQYF.

The table lists this clonotype with a few counts. This sequence joins TRBV4-1 and TRBJ2-5, with TRBD2 identical over 7 bases. Unmatched junction bases numbered 5, after V lost 5 bases and J lost 2 bases. Germline V lookup: CDR1 MGHRA, CDR2 YSYEKL. CDR3 length: 14 residues. For the CDR3, the DNA is TGCGCCAGCAGCGCCCTAGCGGAACAAGAGACCCAGTACTTC. It yields the protein CASSALAEQETQYF.

In its sample, this clonotype was seen many times. The J gene is TRBJ2-1, the V gene TRBV6-1; TRBD2 matches at 7 bases. Germline V lookup: CDR1 MNHNS, CDR2 SASEGT. CDR3 length: 16 residues. V shed 4 bases, J shed 2 bases, and the junction held 8 bases outside the gene matches. CDR3 nucleotide sequence: TGTGCCAGCAGTGCCCAGGGACTAACCACCTACAATGAGCAGTTCTTC. Translation gives CASSAQGLTTYNEQFF.

This clonotype was seen many times. The chain has TRBV5-1 and TRBJ2-7; TRBD1 might be the D (5 bases). Trimming removed 4 bases from V and 6 bases from J, with 17 bases in between. Germline-derived CDR1 and CDR2 are SGHRS and YFSETQ. CDR3 size: 14 residues. CDR3 bases: TGCGCCAGCAGCCCTGACTTGGGGCGCCCCGAGCAGTACTTC. Its protein product is CASSPDLGRPEQYF.

This clonotype was detected ten times or more. The chain uses TRBV2 and TRBJ2-2; TRBD2 matches 10 bases. Germline lookup yields CDR1 SNHLY and CDR2 FYNNEI. This CDR3 comprises 16 residues. J was trimmed by 0 bases and V by 7 bases; bases with no gene match: 5. The CDR3 DNA follows: TGTGCCAGCATAGGTAGCGGGGGGCCGAACACCGGGGAGCTGTTTTTT. This codes for CASIGSGGPNTGELFF.

In this sample, this clonotype turned up many times. The V gene is TRBV29-1, the J gene TRBJ2-1; 9 bases line up with TRBD1. Germline CDR1 SQVTM, CDR2 ANQGSEA. This CDR3 has 16 amino acids. J lost 3 bases, V lost 6 bases, and 12 bases had no gene match. The CDR3 reads CSVEGGTGRFYNEQFF. CDR3 DNA: TGCAGCGTCGAGGGAGGGACAGGGAGATTCTACAATGAGCAGTTCTTC.

This clonotype was recorded at least ten times. The CDR3 protein is CASSSDSSKTLGELFF. The CDR3 DNA sequence: TGTGCCAGCAGTTCTGATTCGAGCAAGACGTTGGGGGAGCTGTTTTTT. The V gene is TRBV12-3 or TRBV12-4, the J gene TRBJ2-2; D not resolved. Trimming took 4 bases from V and 8 from J, leaving 20 bases between them. This CDR3 region has 16 residues.

The genes are TRBV28 and TRBJ1-1; 10 bases map to TRBD1. With V trimmed by 2 bases and J by 0 bases, 12 bases remained unmatched. Germline CDR1 and CDR2: MDHEN and SYDVKM. This CDR3 is built from 19 residues. Here the CDR3 reads CASSLSRTGGLGLNTEAFF. The CDR3, as DNA: TGTGCCAGCAGTTTAAGCAGGACAGGGGGATTGGGCCTGAACACTGAAGCTTTCTTT.

CDR3 coding DNA: TGCAGTGCTAGAGGTCAGGGTTGGGGTTCACCCCTCCACTTT. Protein sequence: CSARGQGWGSPLHF. The rearrangement joins TRBV20-1 to TRBJ1-6; the D gene is possibly TRBD1 (5 bases). The germline V gene has CDR1 DFQATT and CDR2 SNEGSKA (reference sequence). Trimming removed 1 base from V and 9 bases from J, with 13 bases in between. This CDR3 spans 14 amino acids.

This clonotype has at least ten counts. The chain combines TRBV18 with TRBJ2-7; maybe TRBD2 (6 bases). Germline CDR1 KGHSH, CDR2 LQKENI. The CDR3 loop spans 15 amino acids. V was shortened by 1 base and J by 0 bases, with 10 bases between the two germline ends. CDR3 amino acids: CASSPLGGSSYEQYF. The CDR3 region has the DNA TGTGCCAGCTCACCACTTGGGGGGAGCTCCTACGAGCAGTACTTC.

This clonotype was found many times. The chain has TRBV29-1 and TRBJ2-2; 8 positions agree with TRBD1. The CDR3 length is 15 residues. Germline V gene lookup returns CDR1 SQVTM and CDR2 ANQGSEA. With 5 bases clipped from V and 3 bases from J, the junction kept 8 bases outside the gene matches. CDR3 DNA: TGCAGCGTTAAGATCACAGGGGGTGACACCGGGGAGCTGTTTTTT. Its translation is CSVKITGGDTGELFF.

This clonotype was recorded at least ten times. The chain couples TRBV27 to TRBJ2-7, with D maybe TRBD2 (5 bases). The length of the CDR3 is 14 residues. V was shortened by 1 base and J by 4 bases, with 11 bases between the two germline ends. Germline V gene lookup returns CDR1 MNHEY and CDR2 SMNVEV (reference sequence). The CDR3, as DNA: TGTGCCAGCAGTTTATTCAACGGGGATTACGAGCAGTACTTC. The encoded protein is CASSLFNGDYEQYF.

In its sample, this clonotype was seen a few times. The chain couples TRBV7-9 to TRBJ2-6, with 7 positions matching TRBD1. The junction had 10 bases not matched to a gene; V was cut back by 4 bases and J by 1 base. The CDR3 runs 18 residues. Germline CDR1 reads SEHNR; CDR2 reads FQNEAQ (reference sequence). The CDR3 DNA sequence: TGTGCCAGCAGCTCCACCGACAGGGAAATATCTGGGGCCAACGTCCTGACTTTC. Protein product: CASSSTDREISGANVLTF.

This clonotype was picked up a small number of times. The rearrangement uses TRBV11-2 and TRBJ2-3; D call uncertain. The CDR3 consists of 15 residues. The germline CDR1 and CDR2 sequences are SGHAT and FQNNGV. V dropped 2 bases and J dropped 0 bases, with 9 bases sitting between them. CDR3 in DNA: TGTGCCAGCAGCTTATCCAGCATAAGCACAGATACGCAGTATTTT. This gives the protein CASSLSSISTDTQYF.

CDR3 sequence: CASSLARGAPGAYEQFF. The CDR3 nucleotides read TGTGCCAGCAGCTTGGCCCGGGGGGCCCCGGGCGCCTATGAGCAGTTCTTC. The chain couples TRBV5-4 to TRBJ2-1; a possible D gene is TRBD2 (7 bases). From germline, CDR1 is SGHNT and CDR2 YYREEE (reference sequence). The CDR3 is 17 residues long. The ends were cut back, 0 bases at V and 8 bases at J, with 21 bases in the middle.

This clonotype was picked up a small number of times. The chain is built from TRBV27 and TRBJ1-6; a weak D match, TRBD1 (5 bases). CDR1 MNHEY and CDR2 SMNVEV come from the germline V gene (reference sequence). This CDR3 region has 18 residues. V gave up 2 bases and J gave up 0 bases, with 14 bases separating them. This CDR3 is CASSLVGGGSSYNSPLHF. DNA for the CDR3: TGTGCCAGCAGTTTAGTCGGGGGAGGTAGCTCCTATAATTCACCCCTCCACTTT.